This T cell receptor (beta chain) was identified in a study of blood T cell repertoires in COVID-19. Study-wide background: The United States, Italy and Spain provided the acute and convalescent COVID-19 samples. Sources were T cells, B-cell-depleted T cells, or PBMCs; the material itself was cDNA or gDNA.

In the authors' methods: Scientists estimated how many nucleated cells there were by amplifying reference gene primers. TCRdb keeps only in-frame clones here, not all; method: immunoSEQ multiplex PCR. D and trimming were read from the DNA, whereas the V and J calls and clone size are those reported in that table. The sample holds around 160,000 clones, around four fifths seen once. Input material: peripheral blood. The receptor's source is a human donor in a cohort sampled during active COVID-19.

The CDR3: CASSGGGLVEQYF. For the CDR3, the DNA is TGTGCCAGCAGCGGGGGGGGGCTGGTCGAGCAGTACTTC. The chain recombines TRBV7-2 with TRBJ2-7, with TRBD2 as a possible D gene (7 bases). This CDR3 spans 13 amino acids. Per germline, CDR1 SGHTA and CDR2 FQGNSA. The V end lost 5 bases, the J end lost 6 bases, and 14 bases lay between the germline ends. Based on the CDR3 plus reference TRBV7-2 and TRBJ2-7, the full variable domain is GAGVSQSPSNKVTEKGKDVELRCDPISGHTALYWYRQSLGQGLEFLIYFQGNSAPDKSGLPSDRFSAERTGGSVSTLTIQRTQQEDSAVYLCASSGGGLVEQYFGPGTRLTVT.